The 20 T cell receptor beta chains reported below all come from one sample, sequenced in a study of identical twins. Each CDR3 protein is one row after TCRdb ran MiXCR on the 5' RACE reads. The sample includes over 600,000 distinct CDR3 sequences, around 21% seen only once; the top ten take roughly 4.3%. A further study also used this sample, focusing on T cells expressing NK-cell markers.

The sample consisted of PBMCs. These receptors all come from a woman between 18 and 29 years old in good health.

This clonotype was seen ten or more times. One junction end does not reproduce the germline sequence, and a read error may be involved. CDR3 in amino acids: CASSLGQGSETQYF. In nucleotides, the CDR3 is TGTGCTAGCAGCTTAGGACAGGGCTCGGAGACCCAGTACTTC. V usage is TRBV7-7 and J usage is TRBJ2-5; TRBD1 matches 8 bases. This CDR3 is built from 14 residues. Looked up from germline, CDR1 is SSHAT and CDR2 is FNYEAQ (reference sequence).

The rearrangement joins TRBV25-1 to TRBJ2-7; a weak D match, TRBD1 (6 bases). The CDR3 runs to 15 residues. CDR1 MGHDK and CDR2 SYGVNS come from the germline V gene. Trimming removed 4 bases from V and 3 bases from J, with 16 bases in between. The chain's CDR3 is CASSGNRDTRYEQYF. The DNA for the CDR3 is TGTGCCAGCAGTGGAAACCGGGACACTCGCTACGAGCAGTACTTC.

This clonotype was detected ten times or more. J is TRBJ2-2 and V is TRBV20-1, with 8 nucleotides matching TRBD1. This CDR3 comprises 15 residues. V lost 6 bases to trimming and J lost 4 bases; unmatched junction nucleotides: 10. Germline assignment: CDR1 DFQATT and CDR2 SNEGSKA (reference sequence). The CDR3 sequence: CSAQKPGTGTGELFF. DNA for the CDR3: TGCAGTGCCCAGAAACCGGGGACAGGCACCGGGGAGCTGTTTTTT.

This clonotype appeared a few times. The rearrangement links TRBV7-9 to TRBJ2-2; no clear D gene. This CDR3 spans 14 amino acids. V was trimmed by 1 base and J by 6 bases, leaving 9 bases between them. The germline V gene encodes CDR1 SEHNR and CDR2 FQNEAQ (reference sequence). In DNA, the CDR3 is TGTGCCAGCAGCTTAGATCTTTCGGCCGGGGAGCTGTTTTTT. It encodes CASSLDLSAGELFF.

The genes are TRBV20-1 and TRBJ1-2, with D tentatively TRBD1 (5 bases). CDR1 DFQATT and CDR2 SNEGSKA come from the germline V gene (reference sequence). The CDR3 sequence is 13 residues long. V was pared by 0 bases and J by 2 bases, with 7 bases between. The CDR3 DNA reads TGCAGTGCTAGAGACCAGGGAAACTATGGCTACACCTTC. This encodes CSARDQGNYGYTF.

The V call is TRBV12-3 or TRBV12-4, the J call TRBJ2-7; 9 bases agree with TRBD1. V dropped 11 bases and J dropped 2; count of bases not matched to a gene: 22. The CDR3 consists of 18 residues. The CDR3 bases are TGTGCCTTCAGTTTAATAGGCTGGGGACAGGGAGCGACCTACGAGCAGTACTTC. Protein: CAFSLIGWGQGATYEQYF.

V and J are TRBV29-1 and TRBJ2-7, with a tentative D call TRBD2 (6 bases). CDR1 and CDR2 (germline): SQVTM, ANQGSEA. Trimming pared 0 bases from V and 3 bases from J, leaving 12 bases between. The CDR3 is 14 residues long. Written as DNA, the CDR3 is TGCAGCGTTGAAGACGGGGTGGGGGGCTACGAGCAGTACTTC. Protein product: CSVEDGVGGYEQYF.

V is TRBV20-1 and J is TRBJ2-1; a weak D match, TRBD2 (6 bases). CDR1 DFQATT and CDR2 SNEGSKA come from the germline V gene (reference sequence). V lost 5 bases and J lost 5, with 10 bases in between. This CDR3 contains 12 residues. The CDR3 region has the DNA TGCAGTGCTCCAACTAGCAACAATGAGCAGTTCTTC. Translating it yields CSAPTSNNEQFF.

This clonotype showed up just a few times. V is TRBV20-1 and J is TRBJ2-7; TRBD2 aligns across 9 bases. Germline CDR1 DFQATT, CDR2 SNEGSKA (reference sequence). V lost 0 bases, J lost 0 bases, and 6 bases stayed unmatched. The CDR3 has 16 amino acids. The CDR3, as DNA: TGCAGTGCTAGAGATGTAGCGGGGGTTTACTCCTACGAGCAGTACTTC. Translation: CSARDVAGVYSYEQYF.

In its sample, this clonotype was seen many times. This rearrangement joins TRBV5-1 to TRBJ1-1; 8 positions agree with TRBD1. Germline V gives CDR1 SGHRS, CDR2 YFSETQ. Losses at the gene ends were 4 bases for V and 4 bases for J; bases not matched to a gene: 6. This CDR3 is built from 14 residues. In DNA, the CDR3 is TGCGCCAGCAGCCCTGGACAGGGCGGCACTGAAGCTTTCTTT. Amino acids: CASSPGQGGTEAFF.

This clonotype turned up a few times. The gene calls are TRBV10-3 and TRBJ2-1; D gene unclear. Trimming cost V 3 bases and J 0 bases, with 9 bases left between them. Germline V gene sequence: CDR1 ENHRY, CDR2 SYGVKD. This CDR3 contains 15 residues. The CDR3 loop reads CAISDMRSSYNEQFF. The CDR3, as DNA: TGTGCCATCAGTGATATGCGGAGCTCCTACAATGAGCAGTTCTTC.

This clonotype was counted a few times. The rearrangement joins TRBV11-2 to TRBJ1-2; possible D gene TRBD1, 5 bases. This CDR3 has 15 amino acids. Germline V gene sequence: CDR1 SGHAT, CDR2 FQNNGV. V lost 5 bases and J lost 3, with 16 bases in between. CDR3 sequence reads: CASSGGRASDYGYTF. The CDR3 DNA reads TGTGCCAGCAGCGGGGGGAGAGCCTCTGACTATGGCTACACCTTC.

The sample holds a few counts of this clonotype. The gene calls are TRBV20-1 and TRBJ1-5, with D perhaps matching TRBD1 (6 bases). V lost 0 bases, J lost 5 bases, and 11 bases lay in between. Per the germline V gene, CDR1 is DFQATT and CDR2 is SNEGSKA (reference sequence). The CDR3 length is 14 residues. CDR3 loop: CSARDGRGHQPQHF. In DNA, the CDR3 is TGCAGTGCTAGAGATGGTCGGGGGCATCAGCCCCAGCATTTT.

This clonotype came up a few times. The J gene is TRBJ2-3, the V gene TRBV9; the D is unclear. The CDR3 covers 13 residues. Germline V gene sequence: CDR1 SGDLS, CDR2 YYNGEE. The ends were cut back, 0 bases at V and 4 bases at J, with 6 bases in the middle. CDR3 in amino acids: CASSVEWADTQYF. The CDR3 bases are TGTGCCAGCAGCGTAGAATGGGCAGATACGCAGTATTTT.

V usage is TRBV4-1 and J usage is TRBJ2-1; 7 bases fit TRBD2. Germline-derived CDR1 and CDR2 are MGHRA and YSYEKL. The CDR3 sequence is 13 residues long. V gave up 4 bases and J gave up 9 bases; unmatched junction bases: 6. The CDR3 nucleotides are TGCGCCAGCAGCCGGGGGGGTTACGGTGAGCAGTTCTTC. This sequence encodes CASSRGGYGEQFF.

The chain uses TRBV7-2 and TRBJ2-3; 7 bases are shared with TRBD2. V dropped 5 bases and J dropped 11; count of bases not matched to a gene: 13. The CDR3 loop spans 14 amino acids. Germline CDR1 SGHTA, CDR2 FQGNSA. CDR3 sequence: CASSPRFAGVKQYF. CDR3 sequence (DNA): TGTGCCAGCAGCCCCCGGTTCGCGGGAGTGAAGCAGTATTTT.

The rearrangement links TRBV5-1 to TRBJ2-2; TRBD1 aligns across 7 bases. This CDR3 is 17 amino acids long. Germline V gene data show CDR1 as SGHRS and CDR2 as YFSETQ. V was pared by 1 base and J by 5 bases, with 11 bases of the junction left unmatched. Here the CDR3 DNA reads TGCGCCAGCAGCTTGCGACCAACGACAGGGTGGACCGGGGAGCTGTTTTTT. This codes for CASSLRPTTGWTGELFF.

This clonotype was observed a handful of times. This chain connects TRBV6-1 to TRBJ2-5, with D possibly called TRBD1 or TRBD2 (5 bases each). CDR3 length: 15 residues. Trimming took 7 bases from V and 5 from J, leaving 20 bases between them. The germline V gene has CDR1 MNHNS and CDR2 SASEGT. The CDR3 loop is CASTGTGPDLETQYF. The DNA of the CDR3 is TGTGCCAGCACGGGAACAGGCCCAGATCTCGAGACCCAGTACTTC.

The V and J genes are TRBV20-1 and TRBJ2-1; 9 bases agree with TRBD2. The CDR3 covers 14 residues. J gave up 9 bases and V 2 bases, and 8 bases lay outside the gene matches. Germline loops: CDR1 DFQATT, CDR2 SNEGSKA (reference sequence). The CDR3: CSARIAGVLAEQFF. In DNA, the CDR3 is TGCAGTGCTAGAATAGCGGGAGTACTAGCTGAGCAGTTCTTC.

This clonotype was counted between two and nine times. The CDR3 nucleotides read TGCAGTGCAGCTAGACAGACTAACTATGGCTACACCTTC. Its translation is CSAARQTNYGYTF. The chain combines TRBV20-1 with TRBJ1-2, with a possible D match to TRBD1 (5 bases). This CDR3 contains 13 residues. Trimming removed 6 bases at V and 0 bases at J, with 11 bases between. Germline V lookup: CDR1 DFQATT, CDR2 SNEGSKA (reference sequence).